The rows below give T cell receptor beta chains drawn from one sample of a study of cytomegalovirus exposure and HLA in healthy donors. Only in-frame clones appear in the TCRdb table, and some are missing; sequencing was by immunoSEQ multiplex PCR. This table holds some 190,000 clones, roughly 73% found once. The sequenced sample was PBMCs. The receptors originated from a woman aged 25 to 39 in good health and CMV-seropositive. CDR3s include the opening cysteine and the closing phenylalanine or tryptophan. Fields, in order: V gene, CDR3 protein.

>TRBV4-1
CASSQEEGARTEAFF
>TRBV9
CASNGGGKSYNEQFF
>TRBV7-3
CASSPDSGNTIYF
>TRBV4-1
CASSQDWTELQETQYF
>TRBV5-1
CASSPLSGQGTYF
>TRBV4-1
CASSQAGAVGELFF
>TRBV28
CASSPTGGRQQPQHF
>TRBV6-6
CASSRGHLSTDTQYF
>TRBV4-3
CASSQDRAKDTQYF
>TRBV9
CASSFTSGTRTDTQYF
>TRBV7-2
CASSLVTSGNQPQHF
>TRBV9
CASSEGGQGTEAFF
>TRBV19
CASKGLAGLGTQYF
>TRBV29-1
CSVVPGQNSYEQYF
>TRBV4-3
CASSQRGVGTDTQYF
>TRBV2
CASSRDIPGAFF
>TRBV5-8
CASPNQLDRVGALSTEAFF
>TRBV5-4
CASRQQGSSGNTIYF
>TRBV6-4
CASRITPNTEAFF
>TRBV2
CASTRGIDTQYF
>TRBV9
CASSYTGGGQPQHF
>TRBV7-2
CASSLKGRGTDTQYF
>TRBV5-4
CASSAGTGYNQPQHF
>TRBV29-1
CSVELTRGTEAFF
>TRBV4-3
CASSQGGLYNEQFF
>TRBV7-9
CASSSGVREKLFF
>TRBV6-1
CASSNGQGSSYEQYF
>TRBV7-7
CASSLSGTGGSPGELFF
>TRBV7-3
CASSLTGGLTEAFF
>TRBV2
CASSPGLARITGELFF
>TRBV18
CASSPLGSGGQDTQYF
>TRBV7-2
CASSLGGLAGGVADTQYF
>TRBV10-3
CAIGGQPDTEAFF
>TRBV18
CASSPLQGQANNEQFF
>TRBV11-2
CASKREGPREQYF
>TRBV5-4
CASSWTGRETQYF
>TRBV4-3
CASSQGSSSEADTQYF
>TRBV4-3
CASSQALAESYEQYF
>TRBV7-9
CASSSGTGVNYGYTF
>TRBV2
CASRLGATSQPQHF
>TRBV7-3
CASSKGLAGMEDTQYF
>TRBV27
CASSYLGLAAENPAHNEQFF
>TRBV7-3
CASSRLAGGVTDTQYF
>TRBV9
CASSDILLAKNIQYF
>TRBV28
CASSSGTRSYNEQFF
>TRBV7-3
CASSLNSPLLYNEQFF
>TRBV28
CASSPPLTVTAYEQYF
>TRBV7-2
CASRPTGSNGYTF
>TRBV6-1
CASSGGGATNEKLFF
>TRBV12-5
CASALGLAGGPIDTQYF
>TRBV7-2
CAAGTSQNEQFF